This passage covers 15 T cell receptor beta chains from one sample sequenced in a study of blood T cell repertoires in COVID-19. The data were produced by immunoSEQ multiplex PCR, yet TCRdb's version contains in-frame clones alone and is incomplete. The data show about 220,000 clones, 75% to 90% seen once. Sequenced sample: peripheral blood. Every receptor here comes from a woman aged 70-85 years with COVID-19, enrolled during active disease.

The chain carries TRBV30 and TRBJ2-5; D unresolved. Per germline, CDR1 GTSNPN and CDR2 SVGIG (reference sequence). The V gene lost 4 bases and the J gene lost 2 bases, with 8 bases spanning the gap. The CDR3 covers 12 residues. CDR3: CAWNKIQETQYF. CDR3 nucleotide sequence: TGTGCCTGGAACAAAATTCAAGAGACCCAGTACTTC. The full variable domain, in which reference TRBV30 and TRBJ2-5 provide the parts outside the CDR3, is SQTIHQWPATLVQPVGSPLSLECTVEGTSNPNLYWYRQAAGRGLQLLFYSVGIGQISSEVPQNLSASRPQDRQFILSSKKLLLSDSGFYLCAWNKIQETQYFGPGTRLLVL.

This clone was counted only a few times. This chain links TRBV5-8 with TRBJ1-3; D unclear. Trimming removed 1 base at V and 4 bases at J, with 12 bases between. The CDR3 sequence is 15 residues long. Germline V gene sequence: CDR1 SGHTS, CDR2 YDEGEE. The CDR3 coding sequence is TGTGCCAGCAGCTTGCGGAGAATTGAGGGAAACACCATATATTTT. Its translation is CASSLRRIEGNTIYF.

The genes are TRBV5-1 and TRBJ1-4; no definite D call. Trimming pared 1 base from V and 7 bases from J, leaving 8 bases between. Germline V lookup: CDR1 SGHRS, CDR2 YFSETQ. The CDR3 totals 13 residues. The chain's CDR3 is CASSLSPSEKLFF. The CDR3 nucleotides read TGCGCCAGCAGCTTGTCACCTAGTGAAAAACTGTTTTTT. The full variable domain, with the rest looked up from reference TRBV5-1 and TRBJ1-4, is KAGVTQTPRYLIKTRGQQVTLSCSPISGHRSVSWYQQTPGQGLQFLFEYFSETQRNKGNFPGRFSGRQFSNSRSEMNVSTLELGDSALYLCASSLSPSEKLFFGSGTQLSVL.

The V call is TRBV5-8, the J call TRBJ1-5; no firm D call. Germline loops: CDR1 SGHTS, CDR2 YDEGEE. CDR3 length: 16 residues. V was clipped by 4 bases and J by 2 bases, with 16 bases between them. The chain's CDR3 is CASSPGGRKGNQPQHF. In nucleotides, the CDR3 is TGTGCCAGCAGCCCGGGAGGTAGGAAGGGCAATCAGCCCCAGCATTTT.

This clone came up once. The rearrangement uses TRBV19 and TRBJ2-3, with 15 positions matching TRBD2. The CDR3 has 16 residues. Germline trimming cut 5 bases from V and 5 bases from J; bases unmatched to any gene: 5. Germline V gene lookup returns CDR1 LNHDA and CDR2 SQIVND (reference sequence). The CDR3 is CASSPRTSGRGDTQYF. DNA for the CDR3: TGTGCCAGTAGTCCGCGGACTAGCGGGAGGGGAGATACGCAGTATTTT.

This clone was detected only once. This CDR3 reads CASSPISTGGGEDGYTF. The CDR3 DNA follows: TGTGCCAGCTCACCAATCTCGACAGGGGGAGGAGAAGATGGCTACACCTTC. The chain carries TRBV18 and TRBJ1-2, with 9 positions matching TRBD1. The CDR3 is 17 residues long. Losses at the gene ends were 2 bases for V and 6 bases for J; bases not matched to a gene: 13. The germline CDR1 and CDR2 sequences are KGHSH and LQKENI.

This chain links TRBV9 with TRBJ1-2; 8 bases align to TRBD1. J was trimmed by 10 bases and V by 4 bases; bases with no gene match: 9. CDR1 and CDR2 (germline): SGDLS, YYNGEE. The CDR3 consists of 13 residues. The CDR3, as DNA: TGTGCCAGCAGCACACGGACAGGGAATTTCTACACCTTC. The encoded protein is CASSTRTGNFYTF.

Here the CDR3 reads CAWRKSTGELFF. The CDR3 bases are TGTGCCTGGAGGAAGAGCACCGGGGAGCTGTTTTTT. This chain joins TRBV30 and TRBJ2-2, with D unclear. Germline V gene sequence: CDR1 GTSNPN, CDR2 SVGIG (reference sequence). CDR3 length: 12 residues. Trimming pared 3 bases from V and 4 bases from J, leaving 6 bases between.

This chain connects TRBV18 to TRBJ2-1; D is unresolved. Germline V CDR1 and CDR2: KGHSH, LQKENI. V lost 5 bases and J 8 bases, leaving 13 bases between the germline ends. The CDR3 contains 13 residues. CDR3 sequence reads: CASSFSSEDEQFF. The CDR3 nucleotides are TGTGCCAGCTCATTTTCGTCTGAGGATGAGCAGTTCTTC.

The J gene is TRBJ2-1, the V gene TRBV5-1; D uncertain. CDR3 size: 13 residues. V was clipped by 0 bases and J by 5 bases, with 6 bases between them. Germline V gives CDR1 SGHRS, CDR2 YFSETQ. The CDR3 sequence is CASSLGANNEQFF. The CDR3 bases are TGCGCCAGCAGCTTGGGGGCTAACAATGAGCAGTTCTTC.

V gene TRBV7-2 combines with J gene TRBJ1-5; TRBD1 might be the D (6 bases). This CDR3 has 16 amino acids. Between the trimmed V and J ends, which lost 3 bases and 2 bases, there was a span of 14 bases. Germline V gene data show CDR1 as SGHTA and CDR2 as FQGNSA. The CDR3 nucleotides read TGTGCCAGCAGCTTGGGGTCAGGGGTGGGCAATCAGCCCCAGCATTTT. Protein: CASSLGSGVGNQPQHF.

The chain recombines TRBV28 with TRBJ1-6; D is unresolved. Per the germline V gene, CDR1 is MDHEN and CDR2 is SYDVKM. V was shortened by 7 bases and J by 7 bases, with 11 bases between the two germline ends. The CDR3 covers 13 residues. In nucleotides, the CDR3 is TGTGCCAGCAAGGCGGTCTTCAATTCACCCCTCCACTTT. Amino acids: CASKAVFNSPLHF.

This clone was detected a few times. This specimen includes other DNA sequences encoding the same CDR3. The CDR3 bases are TGCGCCAGCAGCCAAGACAGACAATCTAATGAAAAACTGTTTTTT. This translates into CASSQDRQSNEKLFF. The rearrangement joins TRBV4-3 to TRBJ1-4, with D unresolved. This CDR3 comprises 15 residues. CDR1 is LGHNA, CDR2 YSLEER, per germline. The V end lost 0 bases, the J end lost 3 bases, and 8 bases lay between the germline ends.

The chain uses TRBV28 and TRBJ1-2; 10 positions match TRBD1. The V segment lost 7 bases and the J segment 8 bases; nucleotides outside the gene matches: 19. Germline CDR1 reads MDHEN; CDR2 reads SYDVKM. CDR3 length: 17 amino acids. The CDR3: CASTPGTGVRLRAGYTF. The CDR3, as DNA: TGTGCCAGCACCCCCGGGACAGGGGTCCGTCTTAGGGCCGGCTACACCTTC.

For the CDR3, the DNA is TGTGCCAGCAGTTTAGGGGGGAATAATGAAAAACTGTTTTTT. This translates into CASSLGGNNEKLFF. This chain uses TRBV28 with TRBJ1-4, with TRBD1 as a possible D gene (5 bases). The CDR3 is made up of 14 amino acids. Germline V CDR1 and CDR2: MDHEN, SYDVKM. V lost 2 bases, J lost 4 bases, and 8 bases lay in between.